This T cell receptor beta chain is from a study of response to subunit inactivated influenza vaccine (dated by TCRdb to 2017 to 2018). At the level of the whole study: To follow how T cells responded to a trivalent subunit inactivated influenza vaccine, the researchers relied on deep quantitative profiling of the T cell receptor repertoire.

Broad study findings and their caveats: It was suggested by the authors that each seasonal influenza vaccination may recruit only a limited number of new T cells.

Library preparation employed RT-PCR. Instrument used: Illumina HiSeq 2500. TCRdb redid the processing of the public reads, applying fastp at Q25 and MiXCR, and retained in-frame beta chains. Rows with a matching CDR3 protein are joined into one entry that keeps the most common DNA and genes. The sample table lists more than 450,000 distinct CDR3 sequences, 7.6% of them with a count of one. The ten largest account for approximately 13% of the sample. Per the germline V gene (reference sequence), DFQATT is the CDR1 and SNEGSKA is the CDR2. A distance of 16 bases separates the germline ends of V and J, which lose 1 base and 7 bases respectively. Taken from cysteine to phenylalanine, the CDR3 has 14 residues. CDR3 DNA is the only sequence kept; it has 42 bases, read in frame from the first base. In regard to this clonotype: Its antigen remains undetermined. Base qualities are missing; no much larger clone stands one base away.

This clonotype originated in a man between 50 and 69 years old who received an inactivated influenza vaccine. Donor details come from another sample of the same person, matched by shared clones. The sequences come from PBMCs from blood, collected less than 30 months after vaccination. This receptor chain uses TRBV20-1 and TRBJ2-5, with the identity of the D gene unclear. CDR3 sequence: CSARVAPKEPTQYF. The sequenced DNA: TGCAGTGCTAGAGTAGCCCCGAAAGAACCGACCCAGTACTTC.